This T cell receptor (beta chain) was identified in a study of lymphopenia after photon versus proton radiotherapy. For this clone: Its antigen is unidentified.

Study-wide results and caveats: Post-nadir TCR diversity decline inversely tracked overall survival among those who died. Proton therapy kept repertoires fairly stable, unlike photons, which gained effector/memory cells.

Trimming took off 1 base at V and 1 base at J, with 7 bases between the two ends. CDR1 and CDR2 (germline): SEHNR, FQNEAQ (reference sequence). The CDR3 contains 14 residues. The table came from immunoSEQ multiplex PCR; TCRdb's copy has only in-frame clones and leaves some out. Altogether about 24,000 clones are present, around 84% being singletons, with the ten largest covering roughly a quarter. The source is a man between 35 and 55 years old with gastric cancer. V and J are TRBV7-9 and TRBJ1-1, with a tentative D call TRBD1 (6 bases). The specimen comprised peripheral blood, sampled from a patient treated with photon-based radiotherapy. CDR3: CASSLEGGNTEAFF. DNA for the CDR3: TGTGCCAGCAGCTTAGAGGGGGGGAACACTGAAGCTTTCTTT. Combining the CDR3 with reference TRBV7-9 and TRBJ1-1 gives the whole variable domain DTGVSQNPRHKITKRGQNVTFRCDPISEHNRLYWYRQTLGQGPEFLTYFQNEAQLEKSRLLSDRFSAERPKGSFSTLEIQRTEQGDSAMYLCASSLEGGNTEAFFGQGTRLTVV.